The source of this T cell receptor (beta chain) is a study of blood T cell repertoires in COVID-19. The table came from immunoSEQ multiplex PCR; TCRdb's copy has only in-frame clones and leaves some out. The sample records about 460,000 clones, 70% to 90% being singletons. CDR3 length: 13 amino acids. V was cut by 4 bases and J by 4 bases, with 7 bases left in between. The germline CDR1 and CDR2 sequences are MDHEN and SYDVKM. Participants were aged about 18 to 100 years from more than 20 US areas. This clonotype was obtained from an older woman who had recovered from COVID-19. Sequenced material: PBMCs or T cells enriched from blood (not recorded which). V is TRBV28 and J is TRBJ1-4; a weak D match, TRBD1 (5 bases). The CDR3 reads CASSSGYNEKLFF. Written as DNA, the CDR3 is TGTGCCAGCAGTTCAGGGTATAATGAAAAACTGTTTTTT.